This is a list of T cell receptor beta chains from one sample in a study of regulatory T cells in long-lasting Graves disease. MiXCR, run by TCRdb on the multiplex PCR reads, gives a single entry per CDR3 protein. The sample carries under 350,000 distinct CDR3 sequences, roughly a fifth recorded once. The material was peripheral blood mononuclear cells (PBMCs), obtained when the disease was refractory, from a patient treated with antithyroid drugs. The receptor source for this set is a female donor with Graves disease. CDR3s include the opening cysteine and the closing phenylalanine or tryptophan. The order of the fields is J gene, V gene, CDR3 protein.

j_gene: TRBJ2-5; v_gene: TRBV5-1; CDR3aa: CASSYDRGGETQYF
j_gene: TRBJ1-5; v_gene: TRBV27; CDR3aa: CASSLSSGGNQPQHF
j_gene: TRBJ2-7; v_gene: TRBV6-1; CDR3aa: CASTPASGSFYEQYF
j_gene: TRBJ2-7; v_gene: TRBV29-1; CDR3aa: CSVATSSYEQYF
j_gene: TRBJ2-5; v_gene: TRBV12-3/TRBV12-4; CDR3aa: CASSLTQRTQYF
j_gene: TRBJ1-1; v_gene: TRBV4-1; CDR3aa: CASSQDNRINTEAFF
j_gene: TRBJ2-5; v_gene: TRBV11-3; CDR3aa: CASSLRPLRETQYF
j_gene: TRBJ2-6; v_gene: TRBV11-2; CDR3aa: CASSLLEGKWSSGANVLTF
j_gene: TRBJ1-1; v_gene: TRBV7-2; CDR3aa: CASRLHTGAHSEAFF
j_gene: TRBJ1-1; v_gene: TRBV7-8; CDR3aa: CASSLIVSTNIEAFF
j_gene: TRBJ2-4; v_gene: TRBV2; CDR3aa: CASSEASSTFYIQYF
j_gene: TRBJ2-1; v_gene: TRBV28; CDR3aa: CASRKQREAPYNEQFF
j_gene: TRBJ2-7; v_gene: TRBV4-2; CDR3aa: CASSQSGERAYEQYF
j_gene: TRBJ1-2; v_gene: TRBV7-2; CDR3aa: CASSLVGVSNYGYTF
j_gene: TRBJ1-1; v_gene: TRBV10-3; CDR3aa: CAISDLEVTEAFF
j_gene: TRBJ2-5; v_gene: TRBV7-9; CDR3aa: CASSSIAVRETQYF
j_gene: TRBJ2-5; v_gene: TRBV29-1; CDR3aa: CSVDIGGGQETQYF
j_gene: TRBJ2-7; v_gene: TRBV28; CDR3aa: CASSLQKAGTGSYEQYF
j_gene: TRBJ2-7; v_gene: TRBV2; CDR3aa: CASSGTRISYEQYF
j_gene: TRBJ1-3; v_gene: TRBV30; CDR3aa: CAWRDGSSGNTIYF
j_gene: TRBJ2-5; v_gene: TRBV20-1; CDR3aa: CSATLAGTQWTQYF
j_gene: TRBJ1-1; v_gene: TRBV7-8; CDR3aa: CASSPGSLSARTEAFF